The rows below give T cell receptor beta chains drawn from one sample of a study of Ad26.COV2.S vaccination and SARS-CoV-2 variants. TCRdb's table, derived via immunoSEQ multiplex PCR, lists solely in-frame clones and lacks some. The data contain about 390,000 clones, around nine tenths of them singletons. Source: peripheral blood, taken in a trial of Ad26.COV2.S vaccine versus placebo. These receptors all come from a person between 18 and 65 years old who received the Ad26.COV2.S COVID-19 vaccine or a placebo. CDR3s include the opening cysteine and the closing phenylalanine or tryptophan. A D gene is named only where the DNA matches it firmly. The size entry is marked missing in some rows and otherwise reads once, few, many or a size class.

size	V	J	D	DNA	CDR3
NA	TRBV11-2	TRBJ1-2	NA	TGTGCCAGCAGCTTAAGGGGATTGGGGTATGGCTACACCTTC	CASSLRGLGYGYTF
NA	TRBV15	TRBJ2-1	TRBD1	TGTGCCACCAGCAGCATCCGGGACAGGGATCTGGGGAATGAGCAGTTCTTC	CATSSIRDRDLGNEQFF
NA	TRBV3-1/TRBV3-2	TRBJ1-2	NA	TGTGCCAGCAGCCCTCTGGGGGGAGTTTTTGGCTACACCTTC	CASSPLGGVFGYTF
NA	TRBV27	TRBJ1-6	NA	TGTGCCAGCAGTTTAGGACAGTATAATTCACCCCTCCACTTT	CASSLGQYNSPLHF
NA	TRBV11-2	TRBJ2-3	NA	TGTGCCAGCAGCTTAATAGGGGGAACAGATACGCAGTATTTT	CASSLIGGTDTQYF
NA	TRBV4-1	TRBJ2-1	TRBD2	TGCGCCAGCAGTCGGACTAGCGGGGGGGCCCCGCAGTTCTTC	CASSRTSGGAPQFF
few	TRBV5-1	TRBJ2-1	NA	TGCGCCAGCAGCTTGGGGGGGCCGGGCAATGAGCAGTTCTTC	CASSLGGPGNEQFF
NA	TRBV14	TRBJ1-4	TRBD1	TGTGCCAGCAGCCTCCGGACAGGGGTTTCTGCAACTAATGAAAAACTGTTTTTT	CASSLRTGVSATNEKLFF
NA	TRBV14	TRBJ2-3	NA	TGTGCCAGCAGCCTCGGACAGTTAATTAGCACAGATACGCAGTATTTT	CASSLGQLISTDTQYF
many	TRBV7-2	TRBJ2-7	TRBD2	TGTGCCAGCACCCCGACTAGCGGGGGGGCCTACGAGCAGTACTTC	CASTPTSGGAYEQYF
NA	TRBV15	TRBJ2-3	TRBD1	TGTGCCACCTATGACAGGGGTAACACAGATACGCAGTATTTT	CATYDRGNTDTQYF
NA	TRBV7-9	TRBJ2-1	NA	TGTGCCAGCAGCTCCTGGGCCAATCACAATGAGCAGTTCTTC	CASSSWANHNEQFF
NA	TRBV2	TRBJ2-4	NA	TGTGCCAGCAGTGGTTGGGGGGCGACCAAAAACATTCAGTACTTC	CASSGWGATKNIQYF
NA	TRBV4-1	TRBJ1-2	TRBD1	TGCGCCAGCAGCCAAGACAGGGGGATGGGGTATGGCTACACCTTC	CASSQDRGMGYGYTF
NA	TRBV5-1	TRBJ1-1	NA	TGCGCCAGCAGCCCGACGACAGGCACCAACACTGAAGCTTTCTTT	CASSPTTGTNTEAFF
NA	TRBV4-1	TRBJ1-6	NA	TGCGCCAGCAGCCAAAATTCGGGCCATAATTCACCCCTCCACTTT	CASSQNSGHNSPLHF
NA	TRBV14	TRBJ2-6	NA	TGTGCCAGCAGCCAAGATTTTAGGGCCCCAGGGGCCAACGTCCTGACTTTC	CASSQDFRAPGANVLTF
NA	TRBV20-1	TRBJ2-3	NA	TGCAGTGCCGCCGGGGAAAGGCAGTATTTT	CSAAGERQYF
NA	TRBV6-5	TRBJ1-2	TRBD1	TGTGCCAGCAGTTTCCAACAGGGGTCTGCCGGCTATGGCTACACCTTC	CASSFQQGSAGYGYTF
NA	TRBV10-3	TRBJ2-1	NA	TGTGCCATCAGTGAGGGCGGGAACAATGAGCAGTTCTTC	CAISEGGNNEQFF
NA	TRBV29-1	TRBJ1-1	TRBD1	TGCAGCGTTGATACAAGACAGAGGACAGGTGAAGCTTTCTTT	CSVDTRQRTGEAFF
NA	TRBV5-4	TRBJ1-2	TRBD1	TGTGCCAGCAGCTTCCCGAGTACAGGGGTCTATGGCTACACCTTC	CASSFPSTGVYGYTF
NA	TRBV2	TRBJ2-2	TRBD2	TGTGCCAGCAGTGAAGGGACTAGGTTCACCGGGGAGCTGTTTTTT	CASSEGTRFTGELFF
NA	TRBV9	TRBJ1-2	TRBD1	TGTGCCAGCAGCCCGGGACAGGATCTCGGCTACACCTTC	CASSPGQDLGYTF
NA	TRBV10-3	TRBJ2-5	TRBD1	TGTGCCATCAGGACACAGGGGAAAGAGACCCAGTACTTC	CAIRTQGKETQYF
NA	TRBV10-3	TRBJ2-2	TRBD2	TGTGCCACCGGACTAGCGGGGGGGTCCGGGGAGCTGTTTTTT	CATGLAGGSGELFF
once	TRBV6-2/TRBV6-3	TRBJ1-2	NA	TGTGCCAGCAGTTACCCGACCGGGCGGACCTTTGAGTCCAACTATGGCTACACCTTC	CASSYPTGRTFESNYGYTF
NA	TRBV7-8	TRBJ1-3	TRBD1	TGTGCCAGCAGCCACTTTTACTCGACAGGGGGAGTAGGAAACACCATATATTTT	CASSHFYSTGGVGNTIYF
NA	TRBV20-1	TRBJ2-5	NA	TGCAGTGCTAGAGACGGGGGGACCCAGTACTTC	CSARDGGTQYF
NA	TRBV2	TRBJ2-5	NA	TGTGCCAGCACGGGTCGATCCATGGGAGAGACCCAGTACTTC	CASTGRSMGETQYF
NA	TRBV12-3/TRBV12-4	TRBJ1-1	NA	TGTGCCAGCAGTTCATTCACTGAAGCTTTCTTT	CASSSFTEAFF
NA	TRBV2	TRBJ2-3	TRBD2	TGTGCCAGCAGTAGCGGGGAAGGGAGCACAGATACGCAGTATTTT	CASSSGEGSTDTQYF
NA	TRBV2	TRBJ2-7	NA	TGTGCCAGCAAGAGGGTGCACGAGCAGTACTTC	CASKRVHEQYF
NA	TRBV18	TRBJ2-3	TRBD2	TGTGCCAGCTCACCCTTCGCGGGGGGTCAAACAGATACGCAGTATTTT	CASSPFAGGQTDTQYF
NA	TRBV18	TRBJ2-5	TRBD2	TGTGCCAGCTCACCACCTGGGGGGGAGCCTCCGAACCACTTC	CASSPPGGEPPNHF
NA	TRBV29-1	TRBJ2-5	NA	TGCAGCGCCACTGAACGGGATTTAGGGGAGACCCAGTACTTC	CSATERDLGETQYF
once	TRBV4-1	TRBJ1-4	NA	TGCGCCAGCAGCCAAGTACGTGAAAAACTGTTTTTT	CASSQVREKLFF
NA	TRBV7-9	TRBJ1-2	NA	TGTGCCAGCAGCTTAGTGTCCAGCGATAATGGCTACACCTTC	CASSLVSSDNGYTF
NA	TRBV20-1	TRBJ1-2	TRBD1	TGCAGTGCTAGTTGGGCAGGGGGCTATGGCTACACCTTC	CSASWAGGYGYTF
NA	TRBV13	TRBJ2-5	NA	TGTGCCAGCAGCCCACCGGAGGCCAGGGAGACCCAGTACTTC	CASSPPEARETQYF
NA	TRBV9	TRBJ2-3	TRBD2	TGTGCCAGCAGCGTACCCCTAGCGGGGTCCTGGGATACGCAGTATTTT	CASSVPLAGSWDTQYF
NA	TRBV19	TRBJ1-5	NA	TGTGCCAGTATGGGTAGGGGATCAGTTTCGCCCCAGCATTTT	CASMGRGSVSPQHF
once	TRBV27	TRBJ2-7	NA	TGTGCCAGCAGTTTAAGTGGAGTGGACGAGCAGTACTTC	CASSLSGVDEQYF
NA	TRBV6-1	TRBJ2-1	TRBD1	TGTGCCAGCAGTGAATGGGACAGGGGAGTGTACAATGAGCAGTTCTTC	CASSEWDRGVYNEQFF
once	TRBV2	TRBJ1-4	NA	TGTGCCAGCAGTGTGTCCCCTTTTACTAATGAAAAACTGTTTTTT	CASSVSPFTNEKLFF
NA	TRBV7-9	TRBJ2-1	TRBD1	TGTGCCAGCAGCTTAACACCGGGACAGGGGTCCAATGAGCAGTTCTTC	CASSLTPGQGSNEQFF
NA	TRBV11-3	TRBJ1-1	NA	TGTGCCAGCAGCTCCGGGGAGAACACTGAAGCTTTCTTT	CASSSGENTEAFF